This T cell receptor (beta chain) was sequenced during a study of T cells expressing NK-cell markers. Study-level findings and limits: The share of CD8+ T cells held by dominant NKG2C+ clonotypes was about 1.0-7.5% in several donors.

After re-calling the 5' RACE reads, TCRdb lists one entry per CDR3 protein, DNA absent. This repertoire includes about 440,000 distinct CDR3 sequences. The CDR3 length is 16 residues. CDR1 GTSNPN and CDR2 SVGIG come from the germline V gene (reference sequence). Comment on this clonotype: Its antigen is not known.

The V call is TRBV30, the J call TRBJ1-1; TCRdb selects TRBD1, and the lack of DNA leaves this call unchecked. This clonotype was sampled from a woman aged 18 to 69 in good health. Sample: blood T cells: a sorted CD56 or NKG2C T cell subset, CD4+ or CD8+ T cells, or bulk PBMC T cells (not recorded which). The chain's CDR3 is CAWSVGGDRRNTEAFF.